There are many counts of the clone carrying this TCR beta chain. The entry originates in a study of T-cell memory formation after mild COVID-19. V shed 7 bases, J shed 3 bases, and the junction held 7 bases outside the gene matches. The CDR3 is 14 residues long. In germline, CDR1 is LGHNT, CDR2 FRNRAP. One entry per CDR3 protein, called by TCRdb with MiXCR from the 5' RACE reads. Here the sample spans about 110,000 distinct CDR3 sequences, about an eighth being singletons. The chain couples TRBV12-5 to TRBJ2-7; 9 nucleotides line up with TRBD1. Sequencing was done on a sample of PBMCs or a T cell subset sorted from them (not recorded which). This receptor was taken from a man aged 18 to 35 who had mild COVID-19 (a few samples of this study predate the infection). Cell type and time point are not known. CDR3 DNA: TGTGCTAGTGCCCAATCGGGACAGGGCTACGAGCAGTACTTC. It translates to CASAQSGQGYEQYF.